The 32 T cell receptor beta chains in this list originate from one sample, sequenced in a study of blood T cell repertoires in COVID-19. Assay used: immunoSEQ multiplex PCR; TCRdb lists only in-frame clones, some missing. The sample lists 200,000 or so clones; over 75% were seen once. Sequencing was done on a sample of peripheral blood. These receptors came from a human donor with active or convalescent COVID-19. The donor label of this sample is uncertain.

Only a few counts were recorded for this clone. The V gene is TRBV19, the J gene TRBJ2-7; D gene uncertain. Per the germline V gene, CDR1 is LNHDA and CDR2 is SQIVND (reference sequence). Trimming removed 5 bases from V and 2 bases from J, with 19 bases in between. This CDR3 region has 16 residues. CDR3 loop: CASSPWSSTLAYEQYF. The CDR3, as DNA: TGTGCCAGTAGTCCCTGGTCTTCGACATTAGCCTACGAGCAGTACTTC. The whole variable domain, remainder taken from reference TRBV19 and TRBJ2-7, is DGGITQSPKYLFRKEGQNVTLSCEQNLNHDAMYWYRQDPGQGLRLIYYSQIVNDFQKGDIAEGYSVSREKKESFPLTVTSAQKNPTAFYLCASSPWSSTLAYEQYFGPGTRLTVT.

The V and J genes are TRBV2 and TRBJ2-1, with TRBD2 matching over 8 bases. V gave up 3 bases and J gave up 12 bases; unmatched junction bases: 10. CDR1 is SNHLY and CDR2 is FYNNEI in the germline V gene. The CDR3 sequence is 14 residues long. CDR3 region: CASSDGVSGLAQFF. The DNA of the CDR3 is TGTGCCAGCAGTGATGGTGTTTCAGGACTAGCGCAGTTCTTC.

The rearrangement uses TRBV14 and TRBJ2-7, with TRBD1 identical over 10 bases. CDR3 length equals 15 residues. Losses at the gene ends were 3 bases for V and 2 bases for J; bases not matched to a gene: 4. CDR1 is SGHDN, CDR2 FVKESK, per germline. The CDR3 is CASSHPGTGAYEQYF. CDR3 sequence (DNA): TGTGCCAGCAGCCATCCCGGGACAGGGGCCTACGAGCAGTACTTC.

The V call is TRBV2, the J call TRBJ2-3; possible D gene TRBD2, 6 bases. Trimming cost V 6 bases and J 4 bases, with 14 bases left between them. The CDR3 runs 14 residues. From germline, CDR1 is SNHLY and CDR2 FYNNEI. The CDR3 DNA follows: TGTGCCAGCAGCCCCCAAAGGAGGGCAGATACGCAGTATTTT. Encoded protein: CASSPQRRADTQYF.

This clone appeared a single time. The rearrangement links TRBV7-2 to TRBJ1-4; 9 nucleotides line up with TRBD1. Germline values: CDR1 SGHTA, CDR2 FQGNSA. J was trimmed by 5 bases and V by 2 bases; bases with no gene match: 6. CDR3 size: 16 residues. The CDR3 bases are TGTGCCAGCAGCTTAATGGGAGGGACAGGGAATGAAAAACTGTTTTTT. It yields the protein CASSLMGGTGNEKLFF.

The CDR3, as DNA: TGTGCCAGCGGCCCCATCACAGATACGCAGTATTTT. Translation: CASGPITDTQYF. The chain combines TRBV18 with TRBJ2-3; D remains ambiguous. Germline lookup yields CDR1 KGHSH and CDR2 LQKENI. The ends were cut back, 8 bases at V and 2 bases at J, with 8 bases in the middle. This CDR3 contains 12 residues.

This chain joins TRBV12-3 or TRBV12-4 and TRBJ2-5; D perhaps matches TRBD1 (6 bases). The ends were cut back, 5 bases at V and 5 bases at J, with 12 bases in the middle. The CDR3 sequence is 13 residues long. CDR3 bases: TGTGCCAGCAGTGCAGGGGCTTTGGAGACCCAGTACTTC. This codes for CASSAGALETQYF.

This clone was counted ten times or more. This chain connects TRBV5-4 to TRBJ2-1; TRBD2 aligns across 9 bases. CDR1 is SGHNT, CDR2 YYREEE, per germline (reference sequence). V gave up 3 bases and J gave up 10 bases; unmatched junction bases: 8. This CDR3 spans 14 amino acids. The CDR3 reads CASSSGLASDEQFF. The CDR3, as DNA: TGTGCCAGCAGCTCGGGACTAGCCTCAGACGAGCAGTTCTTC.

This chain uses TRBV29-1 with TRBJ2-7; 8 positions match TRBD2. This CDR3 region has 16 residues. Trimming at V came to 6 bases and at J to 0 bases, leaving 13 bases not matched to a gene. Germline assignment: CDR1 SQVTM and CDR2 ANQGSEA. The CDR3 DNA reads as TGCAGCGTGTCGGGGGGGGATGGTAGCGCCTCCTACGAGCAGTACTTC. This codes for CSVSGGDGSASYEQYF.

This clone was counted a few times. The chain recombines TRBV7-9 with TRBJ2-2; 7 bases align to TRBD2. Germline CDR1 is SEHNR and CDR2 is FQNEAQ (reference sequence). The V gene end was trimmed by 6 bases and the J gene end by 2 bases; junction bases not matched to a gene: 12. The CDR3 contains 17 residues. CDR3 loop: CASSSKAGLPNTGELFF. The CDR3 coding sequence is TGTGCCAGCAGTTCCAAAGCGGGACTACCTAACACCGGGGAGCTGTTTTTT.

In DNA form, the CDR3 reads TGTGCCTGGAGTTTAAGAATCGCAGGTGAAGCTTTCTTT. Encoded protein: CAWSLRIAGEAFF. J is TRBJ1-1 and V is TRBV30; no clear D. The CDR3 loop spans 13 amino acids. In germline, CDR1 is GTSNPN, CDR2 SVGIG (reference sequence). V lost 2 bases and J 7 bases, leaving 14 bases between the germline ends.

The genes are TRBV7-9 and TRBJ2-7, with a weak D call TRBD1 (6 bases). In germline, CDR1 is SEHNR, CDR2 FQNEAQ (reference sequence). This CDR3 has 14 residues. Trimming cost V 5 bases and J 0 bases, with 11 bases left between them. In DNA form, the CDR3 reads TGTGCCAGCAGCGAAAAGGACAGCTCCTACGAGCAGTACTTC. This codes for CASSEKDSSYEQYF.

The chain has TRBV28 and TRBJ2-2; 11 nucleotides agree with TRBD2. The CDR3 covers 18 residues. Germline trimming cut 6 bases from V and 6 bases from J; bases unmatched to any gene: 15. The germline V gene has CDR1 MDHEN and CDR2 SYDVKM. The DNA for the CDR3 is TGTGCCAGCAGACCTGGGGATAGCGGGGGGGCCGGTGCCGGGGAGCTGTTTTTT. It encodes CASRPGDSGGAGAGELFF. The entire variable domain, with the rest obtained from reference TRBV28 and TRBJ2-2, is as follows: DVKVTQSSRYLVKRTGEKVFLECVQDMDHENMFWYRQDPGLGLRLIYFSYDVKMKEKGDIPEGYSVSREKKERFSLILESASTNQTSMYLCASRPGDSGGAGAGELFFGEGSRLTVL.

This rearrangement joins TRBV4-1 to TRBJ2-7; TRBD1 aligns across 8 bases. The germline gives CDR1 MGHRA, CDR2 YSYEKL. V was clipped by 1 base and J by 3 bases; unmatched bases: 11. This CDR3 spans 17 amino acids. In DNA, the CDR3 is TGCGCCAGCAGCCAAGGGCTCCAGGACAGGGTAGGCTACGAGCAGTACTTC. Its translation: CASSQGLQDRVGYEQYF.

This chain uses TRBV27 with TRBJ1-1; TRBD1 agrees at 11 bases. The length of the CDR3 is 15 residues. Looked up from germline, CDR1 is MNHEY and CDR2 is SMNVEV (reference sequence). V shed 5 bases and J 2 bases; nucleotides not matched to a gene: 4. This CDR3 reads CASSTRTGGNTEAFF. CDR3 coding DNA: TGTGCCAGCAGTACACGGACAGGGGGCAACACTGAAGCTTTCTTT.

The J gene is TRBJ1-5, the V gene TRBV3-1 (or the pseudogene TRBV3-2); 7 positions agree with TRBD1. The junction had 8 bases not matched to a gene; V was cut back by 4 bases and J by 8 bases. Germline values: CDR1 LGHDT, CDR2 YNNKEL (reference sequence). The CDR3 contains 14 residues. For the CDR3, the DNA is TGTGCCAGCAGCCCGAACAGGGGTTTTGAGCCCCAGCATTTT. As protein: CASSPNRGFEPQHF.

Only one count was recorded for this clone. The chain employs TRBV7-2 and TRBJ1-2; D not certain. The V and J ends lost 5 bases and 0 bases respectively, with 4 bases between them. Germline CDR1 and CDR2: SGHTA and FQGNSA. CDR3 length equals 12 residues. The CDR3: CASSRANYGYTF. The CDR3, as DNA: TGTGCCAGCAGCCGAGCTAACTATGGCTACACCTTC.

The V call is TRBV5-1, the J call TRBJ1-2; no definite D call. The V gene's germline CDR1 is SGHRS and CDR2 YFSETQ. V lost 0 bases to trimming and J lost 5 bases, with 14 bases between them. The CDR3 covers 15 residues. The CDR3 DNA is TGCGCCAGCAGCTTGGCCGACCGGGTTAGATATGGCTACACCTTC. Amino acids: CASSLADRVRYGYTF. Full variable domain (outside the CDR3, taken from reference TRBV5-1 and TRBJ1-2): KAGVTQTPRYLIKTRGQQVTLSCSPISGHRSVSWYQQTPGQGLQFLFEYFSETQRNKGNFPGRFSGRQFSNSRSEMNVSTLELGDSALYLCASSLADRVRYGYTFGSGTRLTVV.

CDR3 in DNA: TGTGCCAGCACGGCCCAGGGCAGCTTTAGGCCCCTCCACTTT. Protein: CASTAQGSFRPLHF. V gene TRBV2 combines with J gene TRBJ1-6, with D possibly matching TRBD1 (5 bases). CDR3 length: 14 residues. Trimming stripped 7 bases from V and 13 bases from J, with 20 bases between. Per germline, CDR1 SNHLY and CDR2 FYNNEI.

This clone was observed a single time. The J gene is TRBJ2-3, the V gene TRBV10-3, with 9 bases aligning to TRBD2. Germline V gene lookup returns CDR1 ENHRY and CDR2 SYGVKD. The CDR3 totals 14 residues. Trimming took 9 bases from V and 6 from J; bases not matched to a gene: 10. The CDR3 reads CAMQREVGVDTQYF. The DNA of the CDR3 is TGTGCCATGCAGCGGGAGGTCGGTGTTGATACGCAGTATTTT.

This clone has a single count. The chain couples TRBV7-2 to TRBJ1-1; TRBD1 aligns across 7 bases. The CDR3 consists of 15 residues. With 4 bases clipped from V and 8 bases from J, the junction kept 13 bases outside the gene matches. Looked up from germline, CDR1 is SGHTA and CDR2 is FQGNSA. CDR3 region: CASSSMTGLPREAFF. CDR3 in DNA: TGTGCCAGCAGCTCAATGACAGGGCTACCGAGGGAAGCTTTCTTT.

Notes on this clone: The junction does not match germline at one end; this may be a read error. The chain employs TRBV18 and TRBJ2-1, with TRBD2 matching 8 bases. Germline V gene sequence: CDR1 KGHSH, CDR2 LQKENI. The length of the CDR3 is 11 residues. The CDR3 protein is CASSPEAGAVF. Written as DNA, the CDR3 is TGTGCCAGCTCACCAGAAGCGGGAGCGGTCTTC.

The rearrangement links TRBV5-4 to TRBJ1-3; a weak D match, TRBD1 (5 bases). The germline gives CDR1 SGHNT, CDR2 YYREEE (reference sequence). Trimming cost V 2 bases and J 3 bases, with 15 bases left between them. The CDR3 is made up of 16 amino acids. DNA of the CDR3: TGTGCCAGCAGCTTACCCGGGGGGGGGAATGGAAACACCATATATTTT. Its translation: CASSLPGGGNGNTIYF.

The rearrangement joins TRBV30 to TRBJ1-5; D is uncertain. Germline CDR1 GTSNPN, CDR2 SVGIG (reference sequence). Trimming removed 1 base at V and 9 bases at J, with 13 bases between. CDR3 length equals 13 residues. This chain's CDR3 is CAWSGSGYGPQHF. The CDR3, as DNA: TGTGCCTGGAGTGGGTCGGGGTATGGGCCCCAGCATTTT.

This clone was observed a few times. The J gene is TRBJ2-3, the V gene TRBV9; no firm D call. The V and J ends lost 3 bases and 2 bases respectively, with 7 bases between them. Germline V gene sequence: CDR1 SGDLS, CDR2 YYNGEE. The CDR3 is 13 amino acids. The CDR3 loop is CASSALLTDTQYF. CDR3 in DNA: TGTGCCAGCAGCGCCCTCCTCACAGATACGCAGTATTTT.

In this sample, this clone turned up a few times. J is TRBJ2-1 and V is TRBV4-1; possible D gene TRBD1, 5 bases. The length of the CDR3 is 14 residues. The V gene's germline CDR1 is MGHRA and CDR2 YSYEKL. The V and J ends lost 2 bases and 6 bases respectively, with 11 bases between them. CDR3: CASSQWGPTNEQFF. CDR3 nucleotide sequence: TGCGCCAGCAGCCAATGGGGCCCAACCAATGAGCAGTTCTTC.

V gene TRBV3-1 (or the pseudogene TRBV3-2) combines with J gene TRBJ2-5; 9 bases fit TRBD1. Germline CDR1 is LGHDT and CDR2 is YNNKEL (reference sequence). With 6 bases clipped from V and 9 bases from J, the junction kept 23 bases outside the gene matches. This CDR3 region has 18 residues. This chain's CDR3 is CASSRGPGTGMGAGAQYF. Here the CDR3 DNA reads TGTGCCAGCAGTCGGGGCCCTGGGACAGGGATGGGAGCTGGGGCCCAGTACTTC.

J is TRBJ2-7 and V is TRBV24-1; TRBD1 matches at 9 bases. V was clipped by 5 bases and J by 1 base; unmatched bases: 5. CDR3 length equals 15 residues. Germline-derived CDR1 and CDR2 are KGHDR and SFDVKD. The CDR3 DNA reads as TGTGCCACCAGTGCATCCGGGACAGGGTCCTACGAGCAGTACTTC. It is translated as CATSASGTGSYEQYF.

The chain joins TRBV3-1 (or the pseudogene TRBV3-2) to TRBJ2-2, with TRBD1 matching over 7 bases. The CDR3 has 15 amino acids. Germline CDR1 LGHDT, CDR2 YNNKEL (reference sequence). V was pared by 5 bases and J by 3 bases, with 6 bases of the junction left unmatched. The DNA of the CDR3 is TGTGCCAGCAGCAAATACAGGGGCGACACCGGGGAGCTGTTTTTT. Translation gives CASSKYRGDTGELFF.

The chain recombines TRBV2 with TRBJ1-6, with D tentatively TRBD1 (6 bases). The CDR3 sequence is 14 residues long. The germline gives CDR1 SNHLY, CDR2 FYNNEI. Trimming cost V 6 bases and J 10 bases, with 16 bases left between them. The CDR3 DNA reads TGTGCCAGCAGGGACAGAACAGGTCACTCACCCCTCCACTTT. This translates into CASRDRTGHSPLHF.

This clone was counted only a few times. The chain couples TRBV2 to TRBJ2-7, with 10 bases identical to TRBD1. The CDR3 is 14 amino acids. Germline trimming cut 10 bases from V and 2 bases from J; bases unmatched to any gene: 8. CDR1 is SNHLY and CDR2 is FYNNEI in the germline V gene. The CDR3 region is CANAFGQGAYEQYF. The CDR3 coding sequence is TGTGCCAACGCTTTCGGACAGGGGGCCTACGAGCAGTACTTC.

V usage is TRBV30 and J usage is TRBJ1-1; 7 bases fit TRBD1. This CDR3 is built from 12 residues. Trimming removed 1 base from V and 14 bases from J; junction bases left unmatched: 10. Germline V lookup: CDR1 GTSNPN, CDR2 SVGIG (reference sequence). Written as DNA, the CDR3 is TGTGCCTGGAGTGGACAGGGTGGTAGAAAGTTCTTT. This gives the protein CAWSGQGGRKFF.